The sequence of this TCR beta chain was determined in a study of blood T cells in healthy people across ages. A second PCR, run for about 7 to 11 cycles, used a sample-barcoded 5' primer plus a J-beta primer mix. Using its own MiXCR run on the 5' RACE reads, TCRdb lists one record per CDR3 protein. The table shows roughly 1,100,000 distinct CDR3 sequences, with under 30% occurring only once. This clonotype occurred once. This CDR3 has 13 residues. Germline assignment: CDR1 SGHTA and CDR2 FQGNSA. Trimming shortened V by 5 bases and J by 5 bases, and 12 bases separated the two germline ends. This sample was shared with a second study, whose subject was T cells of mothers and their children. Per that study: Overlap in related mother-child pairs always slightly exceeded unrelated pairs, never significantly.

This clonotype originated in a girl aged 2-10 years in good health. V usage is TRBV7-2 and J usage is TRBJ1-2, with D unresolved. Sequencing was performed on blood. In DNA form, the CDR3 reads TGTGCCAGCAGCATGGACGGATCATATGGCTACACCTTC. This codes for CASSMDGSYGYTF. Full variable domain (outside the CDR3, taken from reference TRBV7-2 and TRBJ1-2): GAGVSQSPSNKVTEKGKDVELRCDPISGHTALYWYRQSLGQGLEFLIYFQGNSAPDKSGLPSDRFSAERTGGSVSTLTIQRTQQEDSAVYLCASSMDGSYGYTFGSGTRLTVV.